This T cell receptor (beta chain) was identified in a study of vaccination effects on CD4 cells after COVID-19. Profiled with immunoSEQ multiplex PCR; TCRdb holds only in-frame clones, not every one. The profile shows about 73,000 clones, roughly 74% of them singletons. Regarding this clone: Its target is unknown.

Study results and caveats: Healthy vaccinees showed cross-reactivity with common cold coronaviruses in only 1 of 255 vaccine-induced clones. In the study, convalescent patients were few, and early post-infection timepoints were absent.

With the ViraFEST assay, the study expanded antigen-specific CD4+ T cells using viral peptide pools, then sequenced them. Isolation of CD4+ T cells took place after nine to ten days of culture. The vaccine recipients had no prior SARS-CoV-2 infection, with negative nucleocapsid antibodies. The origin of this receptor is a human donor who received a COVID-19 vaccine. Sequenced here: CD4+ T cells from PBMCs cultured with HCoV-NL63 spike peptides, sampled before COVID-19 vaccination.

DNA of the CDR3: TGTGCCAGCAGCCGGGACGGTAATGAAAAACTGTTTTTT. This encodes CASSRDGNEKLFF. This chain connects TRBV9 to TRBJ1-4; D is perhaps TRBD1 (5 bases). The V gene lost 4 bases and the J gene lost 4 bases, with 8 bases spanning the gap. CDR1 is SGDLS, CDR2 YYNGEE, per germline. The CDR3 loop spans 13 amino acids.